This T cell receptor (beta chain) was observed in a study of pediatric ulcerative colitis. Study results and caveats: Ulcerative colitis patients shared more blood-rectal clones than controls.

Sequencing was at survey level. Generated by immunoSEQ multiplex PCR, the TCRdb table keeps only in-frame clones and is missing some. This table holds 45,000 to 55,000 clones, about 79% found once. One to two pinch biopsies were taken from the rectum during colonoscopy. Trimming took 2 bases from V and 2 from J, leaving 9 bases between them. This CDR3 has 14 residues. From germline, CDR1 is ENHRY and CDR2 SYGVKD. This clone was picked up a small number of times. Its cognate antigen is unknown. V and J are TRBV10-3 and TRBJ1-2; D perhaps matches TRBD1 (6 bases). The source of this sequence is a girl between 10 and 17 years old with moderate ulcerative colitis. The sequenced sample was gut tissue. Written as DNA, the CDR3 is TGTGCCATCAGTGAGCCAGGGGTAAACTATGGCTACACCTTC. Its protein is CAISEPGVNYGYTF.